One T cell receptor beta chain is described in this entry. The data originate from a study of blood T cell repertoires in COVID-19. This table comes from immunoSEQ multiplex PCR, and its TCRdb copy is limited to in-frame clones, with some not included. Of some 50,000 clones listed, about four fifths were seen once; the top ten hold 1.5% to 2%. Germline V lookup: CDR1 MDHEN, CDR2 SYDVKM. Trimming cost V 5 bases and J 3 bases, with 9 bases left between them. The CDR3 contains 13 residues. Sequenced material: peripheral blood. This receptor was identified in a man aged 45-65 years with acute or convalescent COVID-19. V is TRBV28 and J is TRBJ2-3; D remains ambiguous. This CDR3 is CASSTLMTDTQYF. The DNA of the CDR3 is TGTGCCAGCAGTACTCTTATGACAGATACGCAGTATTTT.